This T cell receptor (beta chain) was documented in a study of blood T cells in healthy people across ages. Overall study results and limits: Long-lived donors exceeded aged donors in naive CD4+ cells and diversity.

A second PCR of roughly 7 to 11 cycles used a sample-barcoded 5' primer and a J-beta primer mix. Per-sample output comprised a minimum of 2.5 million paired-end reads containing CDR3. TCRdb re-analysed the 5' RACE reads in MiXCR, keeping a single row per CDR3 protein. The sample records about 640,000 distinct CDR3 sequences, under 65% being singletons. Donors were systemically healthy Caucasian individuals from Russia aged roughly 6 to 90 years. The draw of peripheral blood yielded ten milliliters from each donor. Germline V gene lookup returns CDR1 MNHNS and CDR2 SASEGT. Deletions cut 5 bases from V and 4 bases from J, with 11 bases between. The CDR3 loop spans 13 amino acids. This clonotype was detected a few times. Antigen unknown.

The TCR sequence derives from a man aged 55 to 70 in good health. The chain uses TRBV6-1 and TRBJ2-5; D not resolved. What was sequenced was blood. The CDR3: CASSPIWGETQYF. Here the CDR3 DNA reads TGTGCCAGCAGTCCCATTTGGGGAGAGACCCAGTACTTC.